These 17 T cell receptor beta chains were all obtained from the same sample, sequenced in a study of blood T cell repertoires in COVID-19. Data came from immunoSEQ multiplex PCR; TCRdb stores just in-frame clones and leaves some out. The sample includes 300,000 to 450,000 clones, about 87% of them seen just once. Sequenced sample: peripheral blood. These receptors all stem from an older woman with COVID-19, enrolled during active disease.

The CDR3 region is CSVEEGGLSYGYTF. The DNA of the CDR3 is TGCAGCGTTGAAGAAGGGGGCCTCAGCTATGGCTACACCTTC. The chain employs TRBV29-1 and TRBJ1-2; 7 bases align to TRBD1. V gave up 0 bases and J gave up 4 bases; unmatched junction bases: 5. This CDR3 region has 14 residues. The germline V gene encodes CDR1 SQVTM and CDR2 ANQGSEA.

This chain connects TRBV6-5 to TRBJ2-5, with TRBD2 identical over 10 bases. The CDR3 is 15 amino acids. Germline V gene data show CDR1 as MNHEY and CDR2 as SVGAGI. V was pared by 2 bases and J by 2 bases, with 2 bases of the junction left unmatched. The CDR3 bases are TGTGCCAGCAGTTACGGACTAGCGGAACAAGAGACCCAGTACTTC. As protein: CASSYGLAEQETQYF.

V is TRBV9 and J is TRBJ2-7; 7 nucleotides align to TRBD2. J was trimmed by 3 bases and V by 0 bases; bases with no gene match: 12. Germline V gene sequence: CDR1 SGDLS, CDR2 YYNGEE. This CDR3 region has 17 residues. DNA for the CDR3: TGTGCCAGCAGCGTAGGTCGTCGGGGGGATTGGGACTACGAGCAGTACTTC. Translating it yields CASSVGRRGDWDYEQYF.

For the CDR3, the DNA is TGTGCCAGCAGATTCGGGGTTGTCACCGGGGAGCTGTTTTTT. Protein: CASRFGVVTGELFF. This chain connects TRBV6-5 to TRBJ2-2; tentatively, D is TRBD2 (5 bases). There are 14 residues in the CDR3. The germline V and J ends were trimmed by 6 bases and 4 bases, with 12 bases remaining between them. CDR1 is MNHEY, CDR2 SVGAGI, per germline.

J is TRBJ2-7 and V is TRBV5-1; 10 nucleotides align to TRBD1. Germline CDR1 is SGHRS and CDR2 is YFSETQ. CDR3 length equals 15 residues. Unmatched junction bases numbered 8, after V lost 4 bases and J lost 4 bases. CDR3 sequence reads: CASSGDRGPMYEQYF. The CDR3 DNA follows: TGCGCCAGCAGCGGAGACAGGGGGCCGATGTACGAGCAGTACTTC.

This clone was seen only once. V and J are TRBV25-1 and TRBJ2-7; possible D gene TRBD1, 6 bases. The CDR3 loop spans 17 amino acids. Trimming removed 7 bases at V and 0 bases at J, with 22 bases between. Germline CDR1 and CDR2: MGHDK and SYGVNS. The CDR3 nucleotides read TGTGCCAGCAATTTAACAGCTCTGGGGGCCAACTCCTACGAGCAGTACTTC. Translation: CASNLTALGANSYEQYF.

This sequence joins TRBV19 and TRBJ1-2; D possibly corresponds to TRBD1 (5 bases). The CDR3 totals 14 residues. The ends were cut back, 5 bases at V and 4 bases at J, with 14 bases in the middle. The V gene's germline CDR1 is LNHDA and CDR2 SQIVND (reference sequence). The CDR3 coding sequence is TGTGCCAGTAGTGGCCCGGGACTAATCTATGGCTACACCTTC. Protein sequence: CASSGPGLIYGYTF.

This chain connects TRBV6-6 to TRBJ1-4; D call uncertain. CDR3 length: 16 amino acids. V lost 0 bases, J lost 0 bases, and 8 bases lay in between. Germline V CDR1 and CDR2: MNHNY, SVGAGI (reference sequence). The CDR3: CASSYSFGATNEKLFF. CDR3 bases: TGTGCCAGCAGTTACTCGTTCGGTGCAACTAATGAAAAACTGTTTTTT.

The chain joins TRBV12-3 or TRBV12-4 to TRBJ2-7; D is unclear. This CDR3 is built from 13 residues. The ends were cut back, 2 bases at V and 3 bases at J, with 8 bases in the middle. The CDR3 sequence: CASSLPGNYEQYF. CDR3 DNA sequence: TGTGCCAGCAGTTTACCGGGTAACTACGAGCAGTACTTC.

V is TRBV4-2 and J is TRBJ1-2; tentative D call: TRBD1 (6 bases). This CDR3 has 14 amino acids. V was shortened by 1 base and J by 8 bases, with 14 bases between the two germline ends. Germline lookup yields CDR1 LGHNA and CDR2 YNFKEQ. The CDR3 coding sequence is TGTGCCAGCAGCCAAGCTCGGGGGGCATTGGGCTACACCTTC. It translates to CASSQARGALGYTF.

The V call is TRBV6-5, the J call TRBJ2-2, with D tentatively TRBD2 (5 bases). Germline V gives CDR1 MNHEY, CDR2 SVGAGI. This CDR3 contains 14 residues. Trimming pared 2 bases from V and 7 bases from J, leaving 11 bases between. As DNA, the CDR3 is TGTGCCAGCAGTTACCCCCGGGATCGCGGGGAGCTGTTTTTT. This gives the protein CASSYPRDRGELFF.

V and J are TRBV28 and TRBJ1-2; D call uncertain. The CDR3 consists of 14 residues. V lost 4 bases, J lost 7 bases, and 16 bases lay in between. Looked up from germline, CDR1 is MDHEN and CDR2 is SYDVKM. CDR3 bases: TGTGCCAGCAGTTCTCTGGGAGAAGGCGGTGGCTACACCTTC. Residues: CASSSLGEGGGYTF.

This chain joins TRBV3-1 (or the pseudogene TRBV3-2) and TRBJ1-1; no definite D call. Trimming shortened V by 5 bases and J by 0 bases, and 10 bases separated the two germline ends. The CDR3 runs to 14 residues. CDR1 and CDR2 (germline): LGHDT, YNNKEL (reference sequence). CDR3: CASSYGVLNTEAFF. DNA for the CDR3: TGTGCCAGCAGCTACGGGGTGTTGAACACTGAAGCTTTCTTT.

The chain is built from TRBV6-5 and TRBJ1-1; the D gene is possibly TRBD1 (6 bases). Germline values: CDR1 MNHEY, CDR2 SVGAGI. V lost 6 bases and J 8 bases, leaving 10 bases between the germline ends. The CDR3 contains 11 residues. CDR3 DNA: TGTGCCAGCAGGAAAACAGGGGAAGCTTTCTTT. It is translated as CASRKTGEAFF.

Written as DNA, the CDR3 is TGTGCCAGCAGCCAGAGGGACAACTTACAGGGGGTACAAAATCAGCCCCAGCATTTT. It is translated as CASSQRDNLQGVQNQPQHF. The gene calls are TRBV14 and TRBJ1-5; 8 bases align to TRBD1. There are 19 residues in the CDR3. The J segment lost 4 bases and the V segment lost 3 bases, leaving 17 bases of the junction unmatched. Germline V CDR1 and CDR2: SGHDN, FVKESK.

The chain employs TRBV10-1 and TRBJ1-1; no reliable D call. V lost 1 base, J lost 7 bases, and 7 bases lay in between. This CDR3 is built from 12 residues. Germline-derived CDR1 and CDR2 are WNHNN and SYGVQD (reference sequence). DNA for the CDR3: TGCGCCAGCAGTGAGTGGGCAGTTGAAGCTTTCTTT. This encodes CASSEWAVEAFF.

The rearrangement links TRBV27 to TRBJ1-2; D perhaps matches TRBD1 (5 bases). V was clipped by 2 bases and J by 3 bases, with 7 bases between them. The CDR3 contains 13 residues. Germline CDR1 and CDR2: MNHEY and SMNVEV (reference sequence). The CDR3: CASSLGTHYGYTF. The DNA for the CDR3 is TGTGCCAGCAGTTTAGGGACTCACTATGGCTACACCTTC.